This T cell receptor (beta chain) is from a study of early T cells in non-severe SARS-CoV-2 infection. Across the study: Sequencing input comprised bulk RNA from unsorted whole blood; chain pairing was not available. Study-wide findings and caveats: There was a bias toward anti-spike CD8 responses in VDJdb matching, which missed private and CD4 specificities.

Many counts were recorded for this clonotype. The antigen remains undetermined. cDNA molecules, individually, were tagged with unique molecular identifiers. MiXCR, applied by TCRdb to the 5' RACE reads, yields one record per CDR3 protein. The sample carries about 64,000 distinct CDR3 sequences, roughly 12% recorded once. In germline, CDR1 is MNHEY, CDR2 SVGAGI. The CDR3 consists of 16 residues. V lost 5 bases to trimming and J lost 6 bases, with 19 bases between them. The receptor's source is an adult who was a healthcare worker with PCR-confirmed SARS-CoV-2 infection or an uninfected control (not recorded which). The V gene is TRBV6-5, the J gene TRBJ2-2; D could derive from TRBD1 or TRBD2 (5 bases each). The material sequenced was whole blood, taken at baseline. The CDR3 DNA is TGTGCCAGCAGTACCCGGGACCAGAGGATTGCCGGGGAGCTGTTTTTT. It encodes CASSTRDQRIAGELFF.